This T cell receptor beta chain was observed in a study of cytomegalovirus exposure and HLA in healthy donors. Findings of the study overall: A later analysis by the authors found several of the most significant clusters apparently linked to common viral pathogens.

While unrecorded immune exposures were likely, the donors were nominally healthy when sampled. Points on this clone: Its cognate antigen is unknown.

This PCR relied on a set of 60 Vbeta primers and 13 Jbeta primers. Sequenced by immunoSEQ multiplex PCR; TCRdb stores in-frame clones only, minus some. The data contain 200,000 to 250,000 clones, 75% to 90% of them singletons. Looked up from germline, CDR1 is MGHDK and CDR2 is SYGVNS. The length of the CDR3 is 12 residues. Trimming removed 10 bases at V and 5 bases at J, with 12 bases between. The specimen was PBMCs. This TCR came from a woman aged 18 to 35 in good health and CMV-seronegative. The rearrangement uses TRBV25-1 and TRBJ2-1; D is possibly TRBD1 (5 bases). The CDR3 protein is CAISGFHNEQFF. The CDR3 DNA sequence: TGTGCCATCTCAGGGTTCCACAATGAGCAGTTCTTC.